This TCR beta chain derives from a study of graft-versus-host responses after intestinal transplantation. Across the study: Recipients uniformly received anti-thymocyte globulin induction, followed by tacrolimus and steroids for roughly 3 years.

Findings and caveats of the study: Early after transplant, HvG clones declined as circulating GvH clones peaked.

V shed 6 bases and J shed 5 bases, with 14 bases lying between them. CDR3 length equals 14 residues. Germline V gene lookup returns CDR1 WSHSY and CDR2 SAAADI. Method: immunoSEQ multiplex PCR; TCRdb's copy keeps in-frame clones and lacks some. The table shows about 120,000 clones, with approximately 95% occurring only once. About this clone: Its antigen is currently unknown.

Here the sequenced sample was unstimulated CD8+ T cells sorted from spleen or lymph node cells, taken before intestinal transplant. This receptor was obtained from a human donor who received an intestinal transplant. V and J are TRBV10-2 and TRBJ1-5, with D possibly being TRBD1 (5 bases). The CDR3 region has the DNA TGCGCCAGCAGGGGTCACAGGCCTGATCAGCCCCAGCATTTT. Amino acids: CASRGHRPDQPQHF.